One and the same sample provided the 14 T cell receptor beta chains below, sequenced in a study of early T cells in non-severe SARS-CoV-2 infection. TCRdb reanalysed the 5' RACE reads using MiXCR and keeps one entry per CDR3 protein. Counted here are 29,000 or so distinct CDR3 sequences, roughly 5.1% occurring once; the ten biggest clones make up approximately 11%. The specimen was whole blood. These receptors originate from an adult who was a healthcare worker with PCR-confirmed SARS-CoV-2 infection or an uninfected control (not recorded which).

Ten or more counts support this clonotype. The genes are TRBV19 and TRBJ1-1, with 11 bases matching TRBD1. From germline, CDR1 is LNHDA and CDR2 SQIVND (reference sequence). This CDR3 comprises 15 residues. V was pared by 4 bases and J by 6 bases, with 7 bases of the junction left unmatched. This CDR3 is CASSRRTGGWAEAFF. DNA of the CDR3: TGTGCCAGTAGTAGAAGGACAGGGGGCTGGGCTGAAGCTTTCTTT.

This clonotype showed up many times. CDR3 sequence reads: CASSPLVVGGITDTQYF. The CDR3 DNA reads TGTGCCAGCAGCCCCCTTGTGGTGGGGGGGATCACAGATACGCAGTATTTT. The chain recombines TRBV7-2 with TRBJ2-3; 7 nucleotides match TRBD2. Germline V CDR1 and CDR2: SGHTA, FQGNSA. V dropped 5 bases and J dropped 2; count of bases not matched to a gene: 13. CDR3 length: 17 amino acids. The variable domain in full, completed from reference TRBV7-2 and TRBJ2-3, reads GAGVSQSPSNKVTEKGKDVELRCDPISGHTALYWYRQSLGQGLEFLIYFQGNSAPDKSGLPSDRFSAERTGGSVSTLTIQRTQQEDSAVYLCASSPLVVGGITDTQYFGPGTRLTVL.

This clonotype was seen many times. The chain combines TRBV12-3 or TRBV12-4 with TRBJ1-6; D may be TRBD1 (6 bases). Trimming shortened V by 5 bases and J by 5 bases, and 13 bases separated the two germline ends. There are 15 residues in the CDR3. The CDR3: CASSARQVHNSPLHF. CDR3 nucleotides: TGTGCCAGCAGTGCCCGACAGGTTCATAATTCACCCCTCCACTTT.

This clonotype occurred many times. The chain joins TRBV5-6 to TRBJ2-7, with a tentative D call TRBD1 (5 bases). Deletions cut 4 bases from V and 4 bases from J, with 18 bases between. The CDR3 runs to 15 residues. Germline-derived CDR1 and CDR2 are SGHDT and YYEEEE. CDR3 loop: CASSELPGSAYEQYF. The CDR3 DNA reads TGTGCCAGCAGCGAATTGCCAGGGTCCGCGTACGAGCAGTACTTC.

Sample share makes this clonotype medium-sized. The rearrangement joins TRBV4-2 to TRBJ2-1; 10 positions match TRBD1. The germline CDR1 and CDR2 sequences are LGHNA and YNFKEQ. This CDR3 spans 16 amino acids. Germline trimming cut 0 bases from V and 4 bases from J; bases unmatched to any gene: 3. The CDR3 bases are TGTGCCAGCAGCCAAGAACCGGGACAGGGGTACAATGAGCAGTTCTTC. This gives the protein CASSQEPGQGYNEQFF.

This clonotype has at least ten counts. The chain uses TRBV6-2 or TRBV6-3 and TRBJ1-2, with D uncertain. This CDR3 is built from 15 residues. CDR1 is MNHEY and CDR2 is SVGEGT in the germline V gene. Deletions cut 7 bases from V and 3 bases from J, with 18 bases between. CDR3 DNA: TGTGCCAGCACCACGGACGGAAACGATTACTATGGCTACACCTTC. Its translation is CASTTDGNDYYGYTF.

The sample holds many counts of this clonotype. CDR3 region: CASSSGFGTDTQYF. The CDR3 region has the DNA TGTGCCAGCAGTTCAGGGTTTGGCACAGATACGCAGTATTTT. This chain links TRBV6-6 with TRBJ2-3; possible D gene TRBD1, 5 bases. This CDR3 contains 14 residues. V was trimmed by 4 bases and J by 1 base, leaving 9 bases between them. The V gene's germline CDR1 is MNHNY and CDR2 SVGAGI (reference sequence).

This clonotype was recorded at least ten times. The chain joins TRBV11-2 to TRBJ2-7; the D gene is possibly TRBD1 (5 bases). CDR1 and CDR2 from the germline V gene are SGHAT and FQNNGV. This CDR3 spans 15 amino acids. Trimming pared 2 bases from V and 5 bases from J, leaving 16 bases between. CDR3 DNA: TGTGCCAGCAGCTTAATGGGTGGGGCTGGAAACGAGCAGTACTTC. Amino acids: CASSLMGGAGNEQYF.

This clonotype came up many times. The chain joins TRBV27 to TRBJ2-7, with 9 bases that match TRBD1. The germline CDR1 and CDR2 sequences are MNHEY and SMNVEV (reference sequence). After removal of 0 bases from V and 7 bases from J, the junction contained 4 bases not matched to a gene. The CDR3 is 14 amino acids. In DNA form, the CDR3 reads TGTGCCAGCAGTTTATCGAACAGGGGGCGAGAGCAGTACTTC. It yields the protein CASSLSNRGREQYF.

This clonotype has a count of ten or more. J is TRBJ2-7 and V is TRBV6-1; possible D gene TRBD1, 6 bases. V lost 4 bases, J lost 1 base, and 20 bases lay in between. Germline V gene sequence: CDR1 MNHNS, CDR2 SASEGT. The CDR3 has 17 residues. Here the CDR3 reads CASSAAASGQLSYEQYF. In DNA, the CDR3 is TGTGCCAGCAGTGCCGCGGCCTCTGGACAGTTGTCCTACGAGCAGTACTTC.

At least ten counts were recorded for this clonotype. The V and J genes are TRBV20-1 and TRBJ1-1, with TRBD1 matching over 7 bases. Germline CDR1 is DFQATT and CDR2 is SNEGSKA (reference sequence). CDR3 length: 14 residues. V was pared by 4 bases and J by 4 bases, with 9 bases of the junction left unmatched. The CDR3 spells CSATGQATGTEAFF. The CDR3 coding sequence is TGCAGTGCTACCGGACAGGCTACGGGCACTGAAGCTTTCTTT.

This clonotype has only a few counts. The chain combines TRBV7-6 with TRBJ1-1; possibly TRBD1 for D (6 bases). The germline V gene has CDR1 SGHVS and CDR2 FNYEAQ. This CDR3 comprises 17 residues. The V and J ends lost 0 bases and 1 base respectively, with 15 bases between them. The CDR3 coding sequence is TGTGCCAGCAGCTTAGCGAGTCTGGGGGCGTCGAACACTGAAGCTTTCTTT. Its translation is CASSLASLGASNTEAFF.

This clonotype was seen many times. The chain recombines TRBV20-1 with TRBJ2-7, with 7 bases matching TRBD1. CDR1 and CDR2 from the germline V gene are DFQATT and SNEGSKA (reference sequence). CDR3 length equals 14 residues. Trimming cost V 4 bases and J 0 bases; bases outside gene matches: 6. The CDR3 DNA sequence: TGCAGTGCTACCCTACAGGGGAGCTCCTACGAGCAGTACTTC. This translates into CSATLQGSSYEQYF.

This clonotype has at least ten counts. This CDR3 reads CASSVGGTGLVYGYTF. DNA of the CDR3: TGTGCCAGCAGCGTAGGCGGGACAGGGCTTGTCTATGGCTACACCTTC. The chain recombines TRBV9 with TRBJ1-2; 9 nucleotides align to TRBD1. Germline V lookup: CDR1 SGDLS, CDR2 YYNGEE. With V trimmed by 0 bases and J by 4 bases, 7 bases remained unmatched. This CDR3 has 16 amino acids. The full variable domain, its missing parts supplied by reference TRBV9 and TRBJ1-2, is DSGVTQTPKHLITATGQRVTLRCSPRSGDLSVYWYQQSLDQGLQFLIQYYNGEERAKGNILERFSAQQFPDLHSELNLSSLELGDSALYFCASSVGGTGLVYGYTFGSGTRLTVV.